The 7 T cell receptor beta chains in this list originate from one sample, sequenced in a study of regulatory T cells in long-lasting Graves disease. The time point is: newly diagnosed GD, antithyroid drugs for less than 3 months. From PBMCs, RNA was extracted and then used to make the TCR library. In building TCR beta libraries, iRepertoire HTBI primers were used together with Arm-PCR of CDR3 regions. Each CDR3 protein gets one entry after TCRdb re-called the multiplex PCR reads with MiXCR. Counted here are some 250,000 distinct CDR3 sequences, 15% to 20% occurring once; the ten biggest clones make up approximately 15%. The sample was also reused in another study, on T cells in Graves' hyperthyroidism and ophthalmopathy.

The material sequenced was peripheral blood mononuclear cells (PBMCs), taken at new diagnosis, from a patient treated with antithyroid drugs. All receptors come from a woman in her 30s with Graves disease.

This clonotype occurred many times. The chain uses TRBV11-2 and TRBJ1-5, with 7 positions matching TRBD1. From germline, CDR1 is SGHAT and CDR2 FQNNGV. The V and J ends lost 0 bases and 5 bases, in that order; junction bases with no gene match: 7. CDR3 length: 16 residues. The CDR3 DNA is TGTGCCAGCAGCTTAGATCGTCGTCAGGGGGATCAGCCCCAGCATTTT. Amino acid sequence: CASSLDRRQGDQPQHF.

Of note for this clonotype: A read error is possible here, since a much larger clone lies one base away. The V call is TRBV19, the J call TRBJ2-1, with D perhaps being TRBD1 or TRBD2 (5 bases each). The CDR3 consists of 17 residues. Germline assignment: CDR1 LNHDA and CDR2 SQIVND (reference sequence). CDR3: CASSRPTFRGSYNEQLF. DNA of the CDR3: TGTGCCAGTAGTAGACCAACGTTTCGGGGCTCCTACAATGAGCAGCTCTTC. Combining the CDR3 with reference TRBV19 and TRBJ2-1 gives the whole variable domain DGGITQSPKYLFRKEGQNVTLSCEQNLNHDAMYWYRQDPGQGLRLIYYSQIVNDFQKGDIAEGYSVSREKKESFPLTVTSAQKNPTAFYLCASSRPTFRGSYNEQLFGPGTRLTVL.

In its sample, this clonotype was seen many times. The conserved phenylalanine or tryptophan is not found at the CDR3 terminus, so this likely reflects a read error. The CDR3 bases are TGCGCCAGCAGCTTACAGGGAATTGGTACTGAAGCTTTCGTT. Its translation: CASSLQGIGTEAFV. This chain uses TRBV5-1 with TRBJ1-1; D may be TRBD1 (6 bases). Trimming pared 2 bases from V and 5 bases from J, leaving 13 bases between. Germline V CDR1 and CDR2: SGHRS, YFSETQ. This CDR3 is built from 14 residues.

This clonotype was counted ten times or more. The rearrangement joins TRBV6-4 to TRBJ2-3; D may be TRBD2 (6 bases). The CDR3 runs to 20 residues. CDR1 is MRHNA and CDR2 is SNTAGT in the germline V gene. V was clipped by 4 bases and J by 8 bases, with 34 bases between them. CDR3 sequence: CASSAFSVWRDGISSATQYF. The CDR3 bases are TGTGCCAGCAGTGCGTTCTCGGTGTGGCGGGACGGAATTTCCTCAGCTACGCAGTATTTT.

This clonotype came up many times. This chain connects TRBV27 to TRBJ1-5; D is unclear. Germline values: CDR1 MNHEY, CDR2 SMNVEV (reference sequence). This CDR3 region has 15 residues. V lost 0 bases, J lost 7 bases, and 13 bases lay in between. The CDR3: CASSLSRNMGQPQHF. Here the CDR3 DNA reads TGTGCCAGCAGTTTATCGAGGAATATGGGGCAGCCCCAGCATTTT.

A word on this clonotype: Since a much larger clone is just one base distant, this may be a read error. The chain has TRBV6-1 and TRBJ2-7, with 8 bases matching TRBD1. Looked up from germline, CDR1 is MNHNS and CDR2 is SASEGT. CDR3 length: 16 residues. V lost 1 base and J lost 0; bases outside the gene matches: 5. CDR3 DNA: TGTGCCAGCAGTGAAGTTGGGACAGGTCCCTCCTACGAGCAGTACTTC. Amino acids: CASSEVGTGPSYEQYF.

This clonotype has a count of ten or more. The chain couples TRBV25-1 to TRBJ1-1; no clear D gene. Deletions cut 8 bases from V and 3 bases from J, with 10 bases between. The CDR3 extends over 12 amino acids. Germline V CDR1 and CDR2: MGHDK, SYGVNS. Here the CDR3 DNA reads TGTGCCAGCTGGGGTAGTTACACTGAAGCTTTCTTT. Protein: CASWGSYTEAFF.